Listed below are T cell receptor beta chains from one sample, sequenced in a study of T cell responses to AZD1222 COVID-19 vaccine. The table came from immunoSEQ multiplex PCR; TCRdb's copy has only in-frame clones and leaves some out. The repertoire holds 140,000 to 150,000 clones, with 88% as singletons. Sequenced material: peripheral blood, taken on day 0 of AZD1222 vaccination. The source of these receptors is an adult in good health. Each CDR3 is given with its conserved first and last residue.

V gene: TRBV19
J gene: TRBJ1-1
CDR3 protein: CASSLRGTTNTEAFF

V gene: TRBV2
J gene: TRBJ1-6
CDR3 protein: CASRKVTGEGPLHF

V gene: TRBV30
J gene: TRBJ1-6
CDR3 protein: CAWSGSDVGANSPLHF

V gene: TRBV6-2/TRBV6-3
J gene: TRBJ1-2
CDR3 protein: CASSPRTGVRLGYGYTF

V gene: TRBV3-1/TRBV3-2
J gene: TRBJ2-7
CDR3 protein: CASGGGGYEQYF

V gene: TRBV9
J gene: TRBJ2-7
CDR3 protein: CASSAGRGTAHEQYF

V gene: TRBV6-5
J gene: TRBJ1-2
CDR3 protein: CQPRTGNNYGYTF

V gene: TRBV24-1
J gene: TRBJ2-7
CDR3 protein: CATFFPGQSSYEQYF

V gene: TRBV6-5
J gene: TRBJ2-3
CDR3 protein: CASTRDRGGTDTQYF

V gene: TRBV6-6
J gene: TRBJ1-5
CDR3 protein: CASWLAGNTNQPQHF

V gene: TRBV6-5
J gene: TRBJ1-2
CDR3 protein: CASSYSGGDGYTF